A selection of T cell receptor beta chains follows, all from one sample in a study of CD8 T cells in Susac syndrome. One entry per CDR3 protein, called by TCRdb with MiXCR from the immunoSEQ multiplex PCR reads. The sample carries approximately 80,000 distinct CDR3 sequences, roughly 95% recorded once. Sample: CD8+ T cells from PBMCs. The receptors here all came from a human donor with Susac syndrome. The CDR3 runs from the conserved cysteine through the conserved F or W. A D gene is named only where the DNA matches it firmly. The listing skips clone size in some rows; elsewhere it reads once, few, many or a size class.

clone size: .
V gene: TRBV13
D gene: .
J gene: TRBJ2-1
CDR3 protein: CASSLGGPGLNEQFF
CDR3 DNA: TGTGCCAGCAGCTTAGGGGGCCCGGGGTTGAATGAGCAGTTCTTC

clone size: .
V gene: TRBV7-7
D gene: .
J gene: TRBJ1-5
CDR3 protein: CASSFLRDRNQPQHF
CDR3 DNA: TGTGCTAGCAGCTTTCTACGGGACCGTAATCAGCCCCAGCATTTT

clone size: .
V gene: TRBV14
D gene: .
J gene: TRBJ1-2
CDR3 protein: CASSQGDDNYGYTF
CDR3 DNA: TGTGCCAGCAGCCAAGGGGATGATAACTATGGCTACACCTTC

clone size: .
V gene: TRBV7-6
D gene: .
J gene: TRBJ1-1
CDR3 protein: CASRAGPHANTEAFF
CDR3 DNA: TGTGCCAGCAGAGCGGGGCCCCACGCGAACACTGAAGCTTTCTTT

clone size: .
V gene: TRBV7-9
D gene: .
J gene: TRBJ2-1
CDR3 protein: CASSTTQSSYNEQFF
CDR3 DNA: TGTGCCAGCAGCACTACCCAGAGCTCCTACAATGAGCAGTTCTTC

clone size: .
V gene: TRBV6-2/TRBV6-3
D gene: TRBD2
J gene: TRBJ2-1
CDR3 protein: CASSAGGSSYNEQFF
CDR3 DNA: TGTGCCAGCAGTGCGGGGGGGAGCTCCTACAATGAGCAGTTCTTC

clone size: .
V gene: TRBV5-6
D gene: TRBD1
J gene: TRBJ2-7
CDR3 protein: CASSLKDREGEQYF
CDR3 DNA: TGTGCCAGCAGCTTGAAGGACAGGGAAGGCGAGCAGTACTTC

clone size: .
V gene: TRBV29-1
D gene: TRBD1
J gene: TRBJ1-2
CDR3 protein: CSFPDRDYGYTF
CDR3 DNA: TGCAGCTTTCCGGACAGGGACTATGGCTACACCTTC

clone size: .
V gene: TRBV9
D gene: TRBD1
J gene: TRBJ2-7
CDR3 protein: CASSPAGQGADEQYF
CDR3 DNA: TGTGCCAGCAGCCCGGCGGGACAGGGGGCTGATGAGCAGTACTTC

clone size: once
V gene: TRBV20-1
D gene: TRBD1
J gene: TRBJ2-7
CDR3 protein: CSARWDRGYEQYF
CDR3 DNA: TGCAGTGCTAGATGGGACAGGGGTTACGAGCAGTACTTC

clone size: .
V gene: TRBV20-1
D gene: .
J gene: TRBJ2-7
CDR3 protein: CSARILGDSSYEQYF
CDR3 DNA: TGCAGTGCTAGGATTCTGGGGGACTCCTCCTACGAGCAGTACTTC

clone size: once
V gene: TRBV30
D gene: TRBD1
J gene: TRBJ1-2
CDR3 protein: CAWSYTRDRVFGYTF
CDR3 DNA: TGTGCCTGGAGCTACACCCGGGACAGGGTATTTGGCTACACCTTC

clone size: .
V gene: TRBV28
D gene: .
J gene: TRBJ2-1
CDR3 protein: CASSSKGEQFF
CDR3 DNA: TGTGCCAGCAGTTCCAAGGGGGAGCAGTTCTTC

clone size: .
V gene: TRBV7-8
D gene: TRBD1
J gene: TRBJ1-2
CDR3 protein: CASSFPGQSYGYTF
CDR3 DNA: TGTGCCAGCAGCTTTCCGGGACAGTCCTATGGCTACACCTTC

clone size: .
V gene: TRBV15
D gene: TRBD1
J gene: TRBJ1-1
CDR3 protein: CATSRVGQGTGNTEAFF
CDR3 DNA: TGTGCCACCAGCAGAGTTGGACAGGGAACGGGGAACACTGAAGCTTTCTTT

clone size: .
V gene: TRBV6-5
D gene: .
J gene: TRBJ1-1
CDR3 protein: CASSYIEGHTEAFF
CDR3 DNA: TGTGCCAGCAGTTACATCGAAGGACACACTGAAGCTTTCTTT

clone size: .
V gene: TRBV29-1
D gene: .
J gene: TRBJ2-6
CDR3 protein: CSVDSRAGANVLTF
CDR3 DNA: TGCAGCGTTGATTCCAGGGCTGGGGCCAACGTCCTGACTTTC

clone size: .
V gene: TRBV5-1
D gene: .
J gene: TRBJ2-1
CDR3 protein: CASSLYEGRNEQFF
CDR3 DNA: TGCGCCAGCAGCTTGTATGAGGGTAGGAATGAGCAGTTCTTC

clone size: .
V gene: TRBV12-3/TRBV12-4
D gene: TRBD2
J gene: TRBJ2-1
CDR3 protein: CASSLGRGIDEQFF
CDR3 DNA: TGTGCCAGCAGTCTCGGGAGGGGTATCGATGAGCAGTTCTTC

clone size: .
V gene: TRBV10-3
D gene: .
J gene: TRBJ2-7
CDR3 protein: CAVRGLLSDEQYF
CDR3 DNA: TGTGCCGTACGTGGCCTACTGTCCGACGAGCAGTACTTC

clone size: .
V gene: TRBV9
D gene: .
J gene: TRBJ2-5
CDR3 protein: CASGDTQQDF
CDR3 DNA: TGTGCCAGCGGGGACACCCAACAGGACTTC

clone size: .
V gene: TRBV28
D gene: .
J gene: TRBJ1-5
CDR3 protein: CASLPHFSNQPQHF
CDR3 DNA: TGTGCCAGCCTACCCCACTTTAGCAATCAGCCCCAGCATTTT

clone size: .
V gene: TRBV24-1
D gene: .
J gene: TRBJ1-5
CDR3 protein: CATSDGDTHSNQPQHF
CDR3 DNA: TGTGCCACCAGTGATGGGGACACCCATAGCAATCAGCCCCAGCATTTT

clone size: .
V gene: TRBV20-1
D gene: .
J gene: TRBJ1-1
CDR3 protein: CSAREREGAEAFF
CDR3 DNA: TGCAGTGCTAGAGAACGCGAGGGGGCTGAAGCTTTCTTT

clone size: once
V gene: TRBV7-9
D gene: .
J gene: TRBJ2-7
CDR3 protein: CASSNTYEQYF
CDR3 DNA: TGTGCCAGCAGCAATACCTACGAGCAGTACTTC

clone size: .
V gene: TRBV19
D gene: .
J gene: TRBJ1-6
CDR3 protein: CAGGPNSPLHF
CDR3 DNA: TGTGCCGGAGGACCCAATTCACCCCTCCACTTT

clone size: .
V gene: TRBV4-1
D gene: .
J gene: TRBJ2-3
CDR3 protein: CASSQDLRTDTQYF
CDR3 DNA: TGCGCCAGCAGCCAAGATTTACGCACAGATACGCAGTATTTT

clone size: .
V gene: TRBV12-3/TRBV12-4
D gene: .
J gene: TRBJ1-1
CDR3 protein: CASSYGTYTEAFF
CDR3 DNA: TGTGCCAGCAGTTATGGGACCTACACTGAAGCTTTCTTT

clone size: .
V gene: TRBV20-1
D gene: TRBD2
J gene: TRBJ2-7
CDR3 protein: CSARDKGLESYEQYF
CDR3 DNA: TGCAGTGCTAGAGATAAAGGACTAGAATCCTACGAGCAGTACTTC

clone size: .
V gene: TRBV7-3
D gene: TRBD1
J gene: TRBJ2-7
CDR3 protein: CASSLGQDDHEQYF
CDR3 DNA: TGTGCCAGCAGCCTGGGACAGGATGACCACGAGCAGTACTTC

clone size: .
V gene: TRBV7-9
D gene: TRBD2
J gene: TRBJ2-3
CDR3 protein: CASSPSSGGSDTQYF
CDR3 DNA: TGTGCCAGCAGCCCCTCTAGCGGGGGGTCCGATACGCAGTATTTT

clone size: .
V gene: TRBV19
D gene: .
J gene: TRBJ2-2
CDR3 protein: CASGTGELFF
CDR3 DNA: TGTGCCAGTGGCACCGGGGAGCTGTTTTTT